These 13 T cell receptor beta chains were all obtained from the same sample, sequenced in a study of shared clonotypes between healthy human individuals. Assay: immunoSEQ multiplex PCR; the TCRdb copy retains only in-frame clones and omits some. The sample includes 2 million to 2.5 million clones, approximately 94% of them seen just once. The sample taken for sequencing was naive CD4+ T cells sorted from blood. Subset given: CD45RA+ positively selected. These receptors were collected from a man in his late teens or twenties in good health.

The chain couples TRBV5-6 to TRBJ2-5; 8 nucleotides match TRBD2. Germline loops: CDR1 SGHDT, CDR2 YYEEEE. J lost 4 bases, V lost 0 bases, and 5 bases had no gene match. CDR3 size: 15 residues. CDR3 residues: CASSLVQAGVETQYF. The CDR3 bases are TGTGCCAGCAGCTTGGTTCAAGCGGGGGTAGAGACCCAGTACTTC.

In its sample, this clone was seen once. CDR3: CASSQPTSGTSYEQYF. The CDR3 nucleotides are TGCGCCAGCAGCCAACCGACTAGCGGGACCTCCTACGAGCAGTACTTC. This chain links TRBV4-1 with TRBJ2-7, with 11 bases matching TRBD2. V was pared by 2 bases and J by 0 bases, with 3 bases of the junction left unmatched. The CDR3 is made up of 16 amino acids. Germline CDR1 and CDR2: MGHRA and YSYEKL.

A note on this clone: Within the sample, other DNA sequences also encode this same CDR3. The gene calls are TRBV6-5 and TRBJ1-1; no definite D call. The germline gives CDR1 MNHEY, CDR2 SVGAGI. This CDR3 has 13 amino acids. V was shortened by 4 bases and J by 2 bases, with 8 bases between the two germline ends. CDR3 amino acids: CASSSGRNTEAFF. CDR3 bases: TGTGCCAGCAGTTCGGGTAGAAACACTGAAGCTTTCTTT.

The gene calls are TRBV19 and TRBJ2-7, with D perhaps matching TRBD2 (5 bases). The CDR3 runs to 14 residues. V lost 3 bases and J 5 bases, leaving 14 bases between the germline ends. CDR1 LNHDA and CDR2 SQIVND come from the germline V gene (reference sequence). CDR3 residues: CASSILGGTDEQYF. The CDR3 DNA reads TGTGCCAGTAGTATTCTTGGAGGTACGGACGAGCAGTACTTC.

The chain couples TRBV15 to TRBJ2-7, with D possibly being TRBD1 or TRBD2 (5 bases each). Germline lookup yields CDR1 LNHNV and CDR2 YYDKDF (reference sequence). Trimming stripped 0 bases from V and 1 base from J, with 19 bases between. CDR3 length equals 18 residues. The CDR3 protein is CATSRDKVGRELSYEQYF. CDR3 coding DNA: TGTGCCACCAGCAGAGATAAAGTTGGCAGGGAGTTATCCTACGAGCAGTACTTC.

The V and J genes are TRBV5-1 and TRBJ2-1; D possibly uses TRBD1 or TRBD2 (5 bases each). Germline lookup yields CDR1 SGHRS and CDR2 YFSETQ. CDR3 length: 14 residues. Between the trimmed V and J ends, which lost 4 bases and 8 bases, there was a span of 16 bases. The CDR3 reads CASSPGTAKHEQFF. The CDR3 DNA reads TGCGCCAGCAGCCCGGGGACCGCGAAGCATGAGCAGTTCTTC.

This clone was detected once. At the DNA level, this CDR3 is encoded by other sequences in the same sample as well. This chain connects TRBV27 to TRBJ2-2; 7 nucleotides match TRBD1. The CDR3 consists of 14 residues. Germline V gene lookup returns CDR1 MNHEY and CDR2 SMNVEV (reference sequence). V gave up 6 bases and J gave up 1 base; unmatched junction bases: 2. In nucleotides, the CDR3 is TGTGCCAGCAGGCGGACAGGGAACACCGGGGAGCTGTTTTTT. The encoded protein is CASRRTGNTGELFF.

Notes on this clone: The sample contains more than one DNA sequence encoding this CDR3. The J gene is TRBJ2-5, the V gene TRBV5-4, with 8 bases that match TRBD1. CDR3 length: 14 amino acids. The V gene's germline CDR1 is SGHNT and CDR2 YYREEE (reference sequence). Trimming at V came to 3 bases and at J to 1 base, leaving 2 bases not matched to a gene. The CDR3 sequence: CASSSGTGQETQYF. The DNA for the CDR3 is TGTGCCAGCAGCTCTGGGACAGGCCAAGAGACCCAGTACTTC.

This chain connects TRBV7-9 to TRBJ1-2; 9 positions agree with TRBD1. Germline-derived CDR1 and CDR2 are SEHNR and FQNEAQ (reference sequence). Trimming cost V 3 bases and J 7 bases; bases outside gene matches: 6. CDR3 length: 14 amino acids. The CDR3 nucleotides are TGTGCCAGCAGCTTTGGCCGGGACAGGGTTGGCTACACCTTC. Translated: CASSFGRDRVGYTF.

The chain joins TRBV7-2 to TRBJ2-7; 8 bases are shared with TRBD1. The CDR3 runs to 16 residues. Germline V gives CDR1 SGHTA, CDR2 FQGNSA. V lost 5 bases to trimming and J lost 3 bases; unmatched junction nucleotides: 12. The CDR3: CASSRHTGGKFYEQYF. The CDR3 DNA sequence: TGTGCCAGCAGCCGCCACACAGGGGGTAAATTCTACGAGCAGTACTTC.

V is TRBV5-5 and J is TRBJ1-1, with D maybe TRBD1 (6 bases). CDR1 is SGHKS, CDR2 YYEKEE, per germline (reference sequence). V gave up 4 bases and J gave up 4 bases, with 17 bases separating them. CDR3 size: 15 residues. CDR3 DNA: TGTGCCAGCAGCCTGGTATGGGGGGGCGTCACTGAAGCTTTCTTT. Its translation is CASSLVWGGVTEAFF.

The chain has TRBV9 and TRBJ1-2, with D possibly TRBD1 on 6 matching bases. Germline CDR1 SGDLS, CDR2 YYNGEE. The CDR3 has 14 amino acids. V was pared by 0 bases and J by 6 bases, with 12 bases between. The DNA for the CDR3 is TGTGCCAGCAGCGTAGCCCACCAGGGGCATGGCTACACCTTC. Translation gives CASSVAHQGHGYTF.

The rearrangement links TRBV7-2 to TRBJ2-2, with 7 bases aligning to TRBD2. Germline V gives CDR1 SGHTA, CDR2 FQGNSA. This CDR3 comprises 16 residues. After removal of 7 bases from V and 0 bases from J, the junction contained 8 bases not matched to a gene. This CDR3 is CASIPTSATNTGELFF. Here the CDR3 DNA reads TGTGCCAGCATCCCCACTAGCGCGACGAACACCGGGGAGCTGTTTTTT.